This T cell receptor (beta chain) derives from a study of regulatory T cells in long-lasting Graves disease. The study, taken as a whole, reports: When disease was persistent, TRBV28, TRBJ1-2 and TRBJ2-5 were the favored segments. Lower TCR diversity was seen in persistent Graves' patients than in newly diagnosed ones. Thyroid tissue was not sampled; only peripheral blood was.

As to time point: newly diagnosed GD, antithyroid drugs for less than 3 months. PBMCs were the source of the RNA used for TCR sequencing. Arm-PCR of CDR3 regions with iRepertoire HTBI primers generated TCR beta libraries. TCRdb passed the multiplex PCR reads through MiXCR, listing each CDR3 protein once. The table records 200,000 to 250,000 distinct CDR3 sequences, just over 20% of them present only once. The ends were cut back, 6 bases at V and 7 bases at J, with 13 bases in the middle. CDR3 size: 13 residues. CDR1 and CDR2 (germline): SQVTM, ANQGSEA. The table lists this clonotype with many counts. The antigen remains unidentified.

This rearrangement joins TRBV29-1 to TRBJ1-6, with D maybe TRBD1 (5 bases). Sequences were derived from peripheral blood mononuclear cells (PBMCs), sampled at new diagnosis, from a patient treated with antithyroid drugs. The TCR sequence derives from a female donor with Graves disease. The CDR3: CSVQDTTNSPLHF. The CDR3 nucleotides read TGCAGCGTACAGGACACCACGAATTCACCCCTCCACTTT.